This TCR beta chain was sequenced during a study of cytomegalovirus exposure and HLA in healthy donors. General study results and limits: Later examination showed HLA-associated TCR beta chains had greater clonal expansion than equally common others. Because they were indistinguishable, some V segments, including TRBV6-2 and TRBV6-3, were excluded. Most TCR sequences showed up rarely, but some public TCRs showed up in many donors.

With respect to this clone: Its matching antigen is unknown.

Trimming stripped 10 bases from V and 7 bases from J, with 17 bases between. Germline assignment: CDR1 ENHRY and CDR2 SYGVKD. CDR3 length: 13 amino acids. The PCR made use of 60 Vbeta and 13 Jbeta primers. Repertoires were generated with immunoSEQ multiplex PCR, while TCRdb's copy carries only in-frame clones and drops some. The sample includes over 150,000 clones, around 80% of them seen just once. The V gene is TRBV10-3, the J gene TRBJ2-1; D might be TRBD2 (6 bases). Sequencing was performed on PBMCs. The receptor's source is a man aged 35 to 55 in good health and CMV-seronegative. The CDR3 here is CATRGADGNEQFF. In DNA form, the CDR3 reads TGTGCCACCCGCGGGGCCGACGGGAATGAGCAGTTCTTC.